This TCR beta chain is drawn from a study of multiple sclerosis patients with progressive multifocal leukoencephalopathy (dated by TCRdb to the late 2010s). As for the study more broadly: Four to six MS patients treated with natalizumab who did not develop PML were sampled longitudinally as controls. Peripheral T and B cells were examined in MS patients who developed PML (4 under natalizumab, 1 after alemtuzumab) and in treated patients who did not develop PML. Longitudinal follow-up was performed in two natalizumab-treated patients who later developed PML, from before therapy through 6 and 12 months to PML onset. The study aimed to detect JC virus-specific or public T-cell expansions arising at the time of PML onset. Summary of the overall study and its limitations: The analysis covered only peripheral blood, although cerebrospinal fluid or brain lymphocytes might be more informative for natalizumab-associated PML. No common TRBV or TRBJ gene usage or preferential TRBV-TRBJ pairings were detected when PML developed. Because the cohort was small and descriptive, it remained unclear whether the findings reflect JC virus infection or general immunocompromise. Only PML patients had TRB clones above 0.5% frequency, but the clones expanded at PML onset were already present before and during natalizumab therapy. Lower normalized Shannon entropy suggested less diverse TRB repertoires in most PML patients, whereas the natalizumab-treated controls showed values near 1.

The time point label, read with the paper, signifies: before natalizumab initiation. Interferon beta had previously been received by all listed patients, and all PML patients were female. Before the first natalizumab infusion, T0 blood samples were collected. Ficoll-Hypaque density gradient centrifugation was used to isolate peripheral blood mononuclear cells. Points on this clone: The antigen it binds to is not known. No base quality information exists; no much larger clone differs at one position.

The immunoSEQ two-step multiplex PCR at survey-level depth was used to amplify TRB CDR3 regions from genomic DNA. To estimate template counts and remove amplification bias, each PCR was spiked with synthetic inline TR CDR3 controls covering all V-J pairings. Reads went through processing to reduce amplification and sequencing bias, and quantification was done against synthetic TR CDR3 analogs. In the original analysis: Raw data were processed in ImmunoSEQ Analyzer, with out-of-frame sequences and CDR3s containing stop codons removed, and genes were named according to IMGT nomenclature. Repertoire diversity was summarized as normalized Shannon entropy, defined as 1 minus Pielou's evenness. TRB sequences were considered identical only when V gene, J gene and CDR3 were shared. Public PML clonotypes were CDR3s found in two or more PML-onset samples but not found earlier, in controls, or in public databases. Position-by-position CDR3 amino acid composition was analyzed in Skylign with the observed count method. The source is immuneACCESS, and TCRdb retained only in-frame sequences with V and J called. Part of the clones is not carried over; for the studies checked, unresolved V genes explain less than half of this, and the remainder is unexplained. Clone size and the V and J calls come from that table; the DNA yielded D and trimming. This sample gives under 40,000 clones in total; about 92% of them show up just once. The ten biggest clones cover less than 2.5% of the sample.

This TCR was sampled from a man aged 25 to 45 with multiple sclerosis. The sample consisted of PBMCs.

The DNA sequence is given as TGTGCCAGCAGTATACAGGGGAAAGATACGCAGTATTTT. This yields the protein CASSIQGKDTQYF. Recombination connected TRBV2 to TRBJ2-3; the central 7 bases match TRBD1. Compared with germline, V lacks 5 bases and J lacks 5 bases; bases without a gene match: 4. CDR1 and CDR2 were assigned from the germline V gene as SNHLY and FYNNEI. The CDR3 goes from the cysteine to the phenylalanine over 13 residues. The read is trimmed to its CDR3 DNA, 39 bases read in frame from base 1. The entire variable domain, with the stretches around the CDR3 drawn from the reference TRBV2 and TRBJ2-3 proteins, is EPEVTQTPSHQVTQMGQEVILRCVPISNHLYFYWYRQILGQKVEFLVSFYNNEISEKSEIFDDQFSVERPDGSNFTLKIRSTKLEDSAMYFCASSIQGKDTQYFGPGTRLTVL.